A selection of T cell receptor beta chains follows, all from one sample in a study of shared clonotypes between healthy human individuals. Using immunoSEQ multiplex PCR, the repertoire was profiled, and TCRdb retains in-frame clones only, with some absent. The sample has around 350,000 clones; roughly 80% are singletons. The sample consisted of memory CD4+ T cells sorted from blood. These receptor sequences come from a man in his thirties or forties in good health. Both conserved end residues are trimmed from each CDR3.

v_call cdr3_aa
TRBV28 ASSRIYEQY
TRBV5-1 ASSRLGAGTDTQY
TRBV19 ASSLRDREVNEQF
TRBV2 ASKQGAENEQF
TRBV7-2 ASSLNQAQY
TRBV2 ASTGQGATYNEQF
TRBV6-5 ASSSGGAANTGELF
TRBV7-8 ASSFSGTTEAF
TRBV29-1 SVGTSTDTQY
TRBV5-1 ASSSQFNREAEAF
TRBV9 ASSVEIGRADTQY
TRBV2 ASRLAGGEQY
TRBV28 ASSFLTSGMQETQY
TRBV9 ASSVDPPGTGSYEQY
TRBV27 ASSLSRGVKSLF
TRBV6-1 ASSELAGISETQY
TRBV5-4 ASSLAQGRTGELF
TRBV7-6 ASSLSRTAEQY
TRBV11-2 ASSLGRRGPGETQY
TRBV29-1 SVEDRKGLAGATGELF
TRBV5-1 ASSFEAYNEQF
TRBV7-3 ASSLTGASGRDEQF
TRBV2 ASLPSREREQY
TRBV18 ASSQSGTAGNEQY
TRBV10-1 ASSGSRALDTEAF
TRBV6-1 ASSEGVTRGYT
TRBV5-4 ASSLGGTQTSQPQH
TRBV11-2 ASSLDQAGGSNEQF
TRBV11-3 ASSLNIGRADQETQY
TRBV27 ASSYRDSYGYT
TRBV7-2 ASSLSGIQPQH
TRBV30 AWADLTEQY
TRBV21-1 ASSLGRGPFLTGELF
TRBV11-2 ASSRFPGTVTGELF
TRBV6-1 ASTTGQLQETQY
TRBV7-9 ASSMTGAVNTEAF
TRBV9 ASSEGQVTWFTGELF
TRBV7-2 ASSLRPEEQF
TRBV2 AIKGGPPRDEQF
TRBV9 ASSVAGAFSDTQY